The sequence of this T cell receptor beta chain was determined in a study of T cells in tuberculosis. Overall study findings and caveats: Classification accuracy was approximately 85% (AUROC approximately 0.89) with the GMM-specific repertoire.

The CDR3 runs 18 residues. The germline V gene encodes CDR1 SGHDN and CDR2 FVKESK. The trim removed 1 base at V and 5 bases at J, leaving 13 bases unmatched. Data came from immunoSEQ multiplex PCR; TCRdb stores just in-frame clones and leaves some out. The profile shows some 31,000 clones, around 93% of them singletons. To note about this clone: No antigen is known for it.

The time point here: new active TB diagnosis, blood taken before or within 7 days of starting treatment. Each donor contributed 90,000 to 100,000 T cells on average, unsorted. The source of this sequence is an adult with tuberculosis. The sequences come from PBMCs, collected at tuberculosis diagnosis. The J gene is TRBJ2-3, the V gene TRBV14; 9 bases fit TRBD2. The CDR3 DNA sequence: TGTGCCAGCAGCCAAGTTGTACTCTTGCGGGGGGGCGAAGATACGCAGTATTTT. Amino acids: CASSQVVLLRGGEDTQYF.